These 30 T cell receptor beta chains came from one sample sequenced in a study of T cell responses to AZD1222 COVID-19 vaccine. Clones were sequenced by immunoSEQ multiplex PCR, and TCRdb holds only the in-frame ones, with some missing. The sample has approximately 140,000 clones; roughly 94% are singletons. Sample: peripheral blood, taken on day 0 of AZD1222 vaccination. The receptors here all came from an adult in good health.

The chain is built from TRBV24-1 and TRBJ2-1, with D possibly TRBD2 on 5 matching bases. V shed 3 bases and J shed 7 bases, with 12 bases lying between them. CDR1 is KGHDR and CDR2 is SFDVKD in the germline V gene. The CDR3 spans 14 residues. The CDR3: CATSDPSGSNEQFF. The CDR3 nucleotides are TGTGCCACCAGTGATCCCTCGGGGTCTAATGAGCAGTTCTTC.

The DNA for the CDR3 is TGCGCCAGCAGCCATATAACGAACAGGGGGACCTCTGGGGCCAACGTCCTGACTTTC. It yields the protein CASSHITNRGTSGANVLTF. J is TRBJ2-6 and V is TRBV4-1; 8 nucleotides agree with TRBD1. CDR3 length equals 19 residues. V trimming: 3 bases; J trimming: 0 bases; junction bases outside the gene matches: 10. Germline lookup yields CDR1 MGHRA and CDR2 YSYEKL.

This clone showed up just once. The chain links TRBV7-8 to TRBJ2-7, with D perhaps matching TRBD1 (5 bases). Between the trimmed V and J ends, which lost 2 bases and 7 bases, there was a span of 6 bases. This CDR3 has 11 amino acids. Germline loops: CDR1 SGHVS, CDR2 FQNEAQ. The DNA of the CDR3 is TGTGCCAGCAGCTTATCAGGGGAGCAGTACGTC. It codes for CASSLSGEQYV.

The V call is TRBV18, the J call TRBJ2-5, with 7 nucleotides matching TRBD1. Germline lookup yields CDR1 KGHSH and CDR2 LQKENI. Trimming took 6 bases from V and 6 from J; bases not matched to a gene: 7. This CDR3 is built from 13 residues. The CDR3 protein is CASSSDREKTQYF. Here the CDR3 DNA reads TGTGCCAGCTCCTCAGACAGGGAGAAGACCCAGTACTTC.

The gene calls are TRBV27 and TRBJ2-2, with TRBD1 matching over 11 bases. This CDR3 spans 16 amino acids. V trimming: 5 bases; J trimming: 4 bases; junction bases outside the gene matches: 6. CDR1 is MNHEY and CDR2 is SMNVEV in the germline V gene (reference sequence). CDR3 in amino acids: CASSQGTGGGTGELFF. CDR3 bases: TGTGCCAGCAGTCAGGGGACAGGGGGTGGCACCGGGGAGCTGTTTTTT.

The chain links TRBV28 to TRBJ1-5; tentatively, D is TRBD1 (6 bases). Trimming took off 3 bases at V and 3 bases at J, with 12 bases between the two ends. CDR1 and CDR2 from the germline V gene are MDHEN and SYDVKM. The CDR3 totals 15 residues. The CDR3 DNA reads TGTGCCAGCAGTTTCCCCGGACAGAACAATCAGCCCCAGCATTTT. This gives the protein CASSFPGQNNQPQHF.

The chain combines TRBV19 with TRBJ1-1, with no clear D. This CDR3 spans 14 amino acids. V dropped 7 bases and J dropped 4 bases, with 16 bases sitting between them. CDR1 LNHDA and CDR2 SQIVND come from the germline V gene (reference sequence). CDR3 residues: CASTPPLPGTEAFF. CDR3 bases: TGTGCCAGTACCCCTCCGCTCCCGGGCACTGAAGCTTTCTTT. The entire variable domain, with the rest obtained from reference TRBV19 and TRBJ1-1, is as follows: DGGITQSPKYLFRKEGQNVTLSCEQNLNHDAMYWYRQDPGQGLRLIYYSQIVNDFQKGDIAEGYSVSREKKESFPLTVTSAQKNPTAFYLCASTPPLPGTEAFFGQGTRLTVV.

This clone was seen just once. V and J are TRBV12-3 or TRBV12-4 and TRBJ1-2; D remains ambiguous. The CDR3 covers 11 residues. Trimming took 6 bases from V and 8 from J, leaving 10 bases between them. The CDR3 nucleotides read TGTGCCAGCAGACTGTCGTTAGGCTACACCTTC. Residues: CASRLSLGYTF.

The chain employs TRBV7-9 and TRBJ1-1, with TRBD1 matching over 7 bases. V lost 9 bases, J lost 1 base, and 8 bases stayed unmatched. Germline CDR1 is SEHNR and CDR2 is FQNEAQ (reference sequence). This CDR3 comprises 14 residues. This CDR3 is CASVQGRKNTEAFF. In nucleotides, the CDR3 is TGTGCCAGTGTACAGGGGAGGAAGAACACTGAAGCTTTCTTT.

The chain recombines TRBV5-1 with TRBJ2-5; D is unresolved. CDR3 length: 14 residues. Trimming took 4 bases from V and 2 from J, leaving 12 bases between them. Germline V gene sequence: CDR1 SGHRS, CDR2 YFSETQ. The DNA for the CDR3 is TGCGCCAGCAGCCTTCGCCTGCAGCAAGAGACCCAGTACTTC. Protein sequence: CASSLRLQQETQYF. The variable domain in full, with the rest retrieved from reference TRBV5-1 and TRBJ2-5, is KAGVTQTPRYLIKTRGQQVTLSCSPISGHRSVSWYQQTPGQGLQFLFEYFSETQRNKGNFPGRFSGRQFSNSRSEMNVSTLELGDSALYLCASSLRLQQETQYFGPGTRLLVL.

DNA of the CDR3: TGTGCCAGCAGCTTAGTTGGTCGGGGTAACACCGGGGAGCTGTTTTTT. Protein product: CASSLVGRGNTGELFF. The V call is TRBV7-9, the J call TRBJ2-2, with D maybe TRBD2 (5 bases). The CDR3 sequence is 16 residues long. The V gene lost 1 base and the J gene lost 2 bases, with 11 bases spanning the gap. Germline V gene sequence: CDR1 SEHNR, CDR2 FQNEAQ (reference sequence).

The V call is TRBV7-8, the J call TRBJ2-3; 8 bases map to TRBD2. CDR1 SGHVS and CDR2 FQNEAQ come from the germline V gene. This CDR3 is 16 amino acids long. The V segment lost 3 bases and the J segment 1 base; nucleotides outside the gene matches: 6. For the CDR3, the DNA is TGTGCCAGCAGCTTCCGAGGGGGACTAGGCACAGATACGCAGTATTTT. Translating gives CASSFRGGLGTDTQYF.

This clone is a singleton in its sample. The chain joins TRBV5-1 to TRBJ2-2, with TRBD1 identical over 7 bases. The CDR3 totals 16 residues. The germline gives CDR1 SGHRS, CDR2 YFSETQ. V shed 9 bases and J 0 bases; nucleotides not matched to a gene: 11. The CDR3 bases are TGCGCCACCTCGACGGGACAGACATCGAACACCGGGGAGCTGTTTTTT. Translation: CATSTGQTSNTGELFF.

Details on this clone: Within the sample, other DNA sequences also encode this same CDR3. The chain couples TRBV10-1 to TRBJ1-5; the D gene is possibly TRBD1 (6 bases). The CDR3 runs to 13 residues. V was trimmed by 6 bases and J by 4 bases, leaving 10 bases between them. Looked up from germline, CDR1 is WNHNN and CDR2 is SYGVQD (reference sequence). The CDR3 coding sequence is TGCGCCAGCAGCCCTACAGGGAATCAGCCCCAGCATTTT. The encoded protein is CASSPTGNQPQHF.

This sequence joins TRBV11-2 and TRBJ2-1, with a weak D call TRBD2 (7 bases). CDR3 length: 18 residues. The germline V gene encodes CDR1 SGHAT and CDR2 FQNNGV. V was trimmed by 2 bases and J by 5 bases, leaving 22 bases between them. CDR3 bases: TGTGCCAGCAGCTTACTCCCTCTGGGGGGGCGGGTCAACAATGAGCAGTTCTTC. This gives the protein CASSLLPLGGRVNNEQFF.

The chain employs TRBV11-2 and TRBJ2-1, with D uncertain. Germline V CDR1 and CDR2: SGHAT, FQNNGV. The V end lost 3 bases, the J end lost 5 bases, and 8 bases lay between the germline ends. The CDR3 is 13 residues long. The CDR3 loop is CASSFGRNNEQFF. The CDR3 DNA reads as TGTGCCAGCAGCTTCGGACGGAACAATGAGCAGTTCTTC.

The chain carries TRBV4-1 and TRBJ1-2, with TRBD1 identical over 9 bases. The CDR3 runs to 16 residues. CDR1 and CDR2 from the germline V gene are MGHRA and YSYEKL. V shed 2 bases and J 0 bases; nucleotides not matched to a gene: 4. The DNA of the CDR3 is TGCGCCAGCAGCCAACAACAGGGGGCGTCTAACTATGGCTACACCTTC. Its protein is CASSQQQGASNYGYTF.

V gene TRBV5-1 combines with J gene TRBJ2-5; tentative D call: TRBD2 (7 bases). Germline V CDR1 and CDR2: SGHRS, YFSETQ. This CDR3 is built from 16 residues. The V end was cut by 2 bases, the J end by 2 bases, with 16 bases between. CDR3 in amino acids: CASSFLTGGRQETQYF. Here the CDR3 DNA reads TGCGCCAGCAGCTTTTTAACGGGGGGCCGGCAAGAGACCCAGTACTTC.

The chain joins TRBV6-5 to TRBJ1-1; D remains unclear. Looked up from germline, CDR1 is MNHEY and CDR2 is SVGAGI. The CDR3 consists of 13 residues. Trimming removed 4 bases from V and 1 base from J, with 7 bases in between. CDR3 region: CASSFGENTEAFF. CDR3 nucleotide sequence: TGTGCCAGCAGTTTCGGCGAGAACACTGAAGCTTTCTTT.

The J gene is TRBJ1-1, the V gene TRBV19; 8 bases line up with TRBD1. This CDR3 comprises 14 residues. Germline lookup yields CDR1 LNHDA and CDR2 SQIVND (reference sequence). V shed 6 bases, J shed 5 bases, and the junction held 8 bases outside the gene matches. The CDR3 reads CASRDHRGRTEAFF. The DNA for the CDR3 is TGTGCCAGTAGGGATCACAGGGGGAGGACTGAAGCTTTCTTT.

The chain uses TRBV7-2 and TRBJ2-3; D is ambiguous. Between the trimmed V and J ends, which lost 3 bases and 6 bases, there was a span of 10 bases. The germline V gene has CDR1 SGHTA and CDR2 FQGNSA. The CDR3 covers 13 residues. The CDR3 coding sequence is TGTGCCAGCAGCTTTCAAGTGGCCGATACGCAGTATTTT. Translated, it gives CASSFQVADTQYF.

This clone was seen only once. This sequence joins TRBV2 and TRBJ1-1; D perhaps matches TRBD1 (5 bases). The CDR3 sequence is 14 residues long. V lost 6 bases and J lost 0, with 11 bases in between. Germline lookup yields CDR1 SNHLY and CDR2 FYNNEI. The CDR3 is CASSRDGMNTEAFF. The CDR3, as DNA: TGTGCCAGCAGCCGGGACGGGATGAACACTGAAGCTTTCTTT.

The chain couples TRBV18 to TRBJ1-1; no clear D. Trimming removed 5 bases from V and 8 bases from J, with 18 bases in between. Germline CDR1 KGHSH, CDR2 LQKENI. The CDR3 length is 14 residues. Here the CDR3 DNA reads TGTGCCAGCTCATCCAGGTCCCAGCAGGAGGAAGCTTTCTTT. Residues: CASSSRSQQEEAFF.

V is TRBV24-1 and J is TRBJ1-2, with 10 bases matching TRBD1. The CDR3 is 15 amino acids. Germline V lookup: CDR1 KGHDR, CDR2 SFDVKD. Trimming removed 3 bases from V and 2 bases from J; junction bases left unmatched: 2. CDR3 amino acids: CATSDTGQGNYGYTF. The CDR3 coding sequence is TGTGCCACCAGTGATACGGGACAGGGGAACTATGGCTACACCTTC.

The chain is built from TRBV4-3 and TRBJ2-3; the D gene could be TRBD1 or TRBD2 (5 bases each). Trimming stripped 4 bases from V and 9 bases from J, with 17 bases between. Per germline, CDR1 LGHNA and CDR2 YSLEER. CDR3 length: 14 residues. The CDR3 nucleotides are TGCGCCAGCAGCCCCTGGCGAGGACGGGACACGCAGTATTTT. It is translated as CASSPWRGRDTQYF.

V usage is TRBV3-1 (or the pseudogene TRBV3-2) and J usage is TRBJ2-7; tentative D call: TRBD1 (5 bases). Trimming shortened V by 4 bases and J by 6 bases, and 10 bases separated the two germline ends. The CDR3 sequence is 12 residues long. The V gene's germline CDR1 is LGHDT and CDR2 YNNKEL (reference sequence). The CDR3 DNA sequence: TGTGCCAGCAGCCTCCAGGGTGGCGAGCAGTACGTC. Translation gives CASSLQGGEQYV.

V usage is TRBV27 and J usage is TRBJ2-5; 8 bases line up with TRBD2. The CDR3 is made up of 15 amino acids. The trim removed 4 bases at V and 5 bases at J, leaving 9 bases unmatched. Germline CDR1 and CDR2: MNHEY and SMNVEV (reference sequence). The CDR3 is CASSSTGGVVETQYF. DNA for the CDR3: TGTGCCAGCAGTTCTACCGGGGGGGTGGTGGAGACCCAGTACTTC.

The V call is TRBV5-4, the J call TRBJ2-5; 7 positions agree with TRBD2. CDR1 is SGHNT and CDR2 is YYREEE in the germline V gene (reference sequence). This CDR3 has 13 amino acids. J was trimmed by 5 bases and V by 4 bases; bases with no gene match: 5. The CDR3, as DNA: TGTGCCAGCAGCCCGGGGGGTGGGGAGACCCAGTACTTC. It is translated as CASSPGGGETQYF.

In DNA, the CDR3 is TGTGCCAGCAGCTCCCCGAATTCACCCCTCCACTTT. It specifies CASSSPNSPLHF. The chain has TRBV7-6 and TRBJ1-6; no reliable D call. The germline V gene has CDR1 SGHVS and CDR2 FNYEAQ. This CDR3 is 12 amino acids long. V was trimmed by 4 bases and J by 7 bases, leaving 5 bases between them.

CDR3 sequence: CASSQEKREIVDTQYF. The CDR3 DNA reads as TGTGCCAGCAGCCAAGAAAAGCGGGAGATTGTGGATACGCAGTATTTT. The V call is TRBV3-1 (or the pseudogene TRBV3-2), the J call TRBJ2-3; 8 positions agree with TRBD2. Germline V gene sequence: CDR1 LGHDT, CDR2 YNNKEL (reference sequence). V shed 0 bases and J 6 bases; nucleotides not matched to a gene: 8. The CDR3 length is 16 residues.